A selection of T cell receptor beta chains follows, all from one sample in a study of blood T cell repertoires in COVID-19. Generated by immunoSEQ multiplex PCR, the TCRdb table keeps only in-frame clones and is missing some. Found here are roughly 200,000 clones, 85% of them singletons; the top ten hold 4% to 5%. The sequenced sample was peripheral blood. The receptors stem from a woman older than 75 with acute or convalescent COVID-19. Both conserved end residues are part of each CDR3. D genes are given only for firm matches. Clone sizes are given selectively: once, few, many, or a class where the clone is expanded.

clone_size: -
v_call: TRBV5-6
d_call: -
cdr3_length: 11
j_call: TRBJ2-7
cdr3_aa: CASSLRSEQYF
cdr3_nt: TGTGCCAGCAGCCTCCGGAGCGAGCAGTACTTC

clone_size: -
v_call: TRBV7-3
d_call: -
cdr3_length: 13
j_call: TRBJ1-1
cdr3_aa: CASSFAGNTEAFF
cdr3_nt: TGTGCCAGCAGCTTCGCGGGGAACACTGAAGCTTTCTTT

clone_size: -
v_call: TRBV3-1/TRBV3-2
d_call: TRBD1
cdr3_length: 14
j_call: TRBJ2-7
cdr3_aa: CASSPGTGSFEQYF
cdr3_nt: TGTGCCAGCAGCCCGGGGACAGGGTCGTTCGAGCAGTACTTC

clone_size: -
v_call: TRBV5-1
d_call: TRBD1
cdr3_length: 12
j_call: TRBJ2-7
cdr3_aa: CATSQGEGEQYF
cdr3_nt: TGCGCCACCTCTCAGGGGGAAGGCGAGCAGTACTTC

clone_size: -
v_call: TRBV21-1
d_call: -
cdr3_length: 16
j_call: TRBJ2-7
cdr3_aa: CASSNTGDREIYEQYF
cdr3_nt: TGTGCCAGCAGCAATACGGGGGACAGGGAAATTTACGAGCAGTACTTC

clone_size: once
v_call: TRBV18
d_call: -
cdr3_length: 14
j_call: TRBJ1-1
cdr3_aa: CASSPTGLATEAFF
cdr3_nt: TGTGCCAGCTCACCAACAGGGTTGGCCACTGAAGCTTTCTTT

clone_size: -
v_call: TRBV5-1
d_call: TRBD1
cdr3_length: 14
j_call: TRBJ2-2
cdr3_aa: CASGQGAHAGELFF
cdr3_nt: TGCGCCAGCGGACAGGGGGCGCACGCCGGGGAGCTGTTTTTT

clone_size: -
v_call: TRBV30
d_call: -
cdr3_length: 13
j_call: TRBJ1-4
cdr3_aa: CAWSVGGGEKLFF
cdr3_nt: TGTGCCTGGAGTGTCGGGGGTGGGGAAAAACTGTTTTTT

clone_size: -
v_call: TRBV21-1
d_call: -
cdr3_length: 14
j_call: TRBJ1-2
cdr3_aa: CASSKHERNYGYTF
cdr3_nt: TGTGCCAGCAGCAAACACGAGAGGAACTATGGCTACACCTTC

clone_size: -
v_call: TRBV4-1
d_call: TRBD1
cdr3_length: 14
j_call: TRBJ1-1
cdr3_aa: CASSQDDAGGKAFF
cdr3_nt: TGCGCCAGCAGCCAAGATGATGCAGGGGGGAAAGCTTTCTTT

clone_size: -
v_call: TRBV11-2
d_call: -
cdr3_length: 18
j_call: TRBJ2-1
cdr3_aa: CASSLVLGRFSHSNEQFF
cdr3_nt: TGTGCCAGCAGCTTAGTACTTGGTCGGTTTAGCCACTCAAATGAGCAGTTCTTC

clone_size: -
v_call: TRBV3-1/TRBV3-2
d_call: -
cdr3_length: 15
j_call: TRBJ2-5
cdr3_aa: CASSQRMTGGETQYF
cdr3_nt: TGTGCCAGCAGCCAACGTATGACAGGAGGAGAGACCCAGTACTTC

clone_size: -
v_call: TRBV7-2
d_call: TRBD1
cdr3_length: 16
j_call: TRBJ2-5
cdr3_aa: CASSKRQGRREETQYF
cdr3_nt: TGTGCCAGCAGCAAGAGACAGGGGAGAAGGGAAGAGACCCAGTACTTC

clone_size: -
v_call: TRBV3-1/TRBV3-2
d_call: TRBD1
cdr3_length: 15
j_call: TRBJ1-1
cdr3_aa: CASSRRDRDNTEAFF
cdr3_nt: TGTGCCAGCAGCCGTCGGGACAGGGATAACACTGAAGCTTTCTTT

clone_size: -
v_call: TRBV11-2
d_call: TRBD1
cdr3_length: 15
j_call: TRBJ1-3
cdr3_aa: CASSQGAGSGNTIYF
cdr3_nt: TGTGCCAGCAGTCAGGGGGCGGGCTCTGGAAACACCATATATTTT

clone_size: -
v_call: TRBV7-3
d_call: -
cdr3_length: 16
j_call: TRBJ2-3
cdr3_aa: CASSLRGQPGRDTQYF
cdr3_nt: TGTGCCAGCAGCTTAAGGGGGCAACCGGGACGAGATACGCAGTATTTT